Following are 10 T cell receptor beta chains from one sample sequenced in a study of Ad26.COV2.S vaccination and SARS-CoV-2 variants. TCRdb keeps only in-frame clones here, not all; method: immunoSEQ multiplex PCR. The sample includes 300,000 to 500,000 clones, approximately 86% of them seen just once. Stated treatment: some 20 received Ad26.COV2.S at low or high dose, single or two shots; 5 received placebo; per-sample allocation not given. Sampling took place 63 days after the first vaccine or placebo injection. The specimen comprised peripheral blood, sampled in a trial of Ad26.COV2.S vaccine versus placebo. Receptor source: a person aged 18-65 years who received the Ad26.COV2.S COVID-19 vaccine or a placebo.

In its sample, this clone was seen once. The chain couples TRBV5-5 to TRBJ2-7; D is unresolved. V was cut by 4 bases and J by 5 bases, with 10 bases left in between. The CDR3 runs to 12 residues. Germline V gives CDR1 SGHKS, CDR2 YYEKEE (reference sequence). The CDR3 nucleotides are TGTGCCAGCAGCCATGCGACGGACGAGCAGTACTTC. It codes for CASSHATDEQYF. The full variable domain, in which reference TRBV5-5 and TRBJ2-7 provide the parts outside the CDR3, is DAGVTQSPTHLIKTRGQQVTLRCSPISGHKSVSWYQQVLGQGPQFIFQYYEKEERGRGNFPDRFSARQFPNYSSELNVNALLLGDSALYLCASSHATDEQYFGPGTRLTVT.

This chain links TRBV2 with TRBJ2-3; D gene ambiguous. Per germline, CDR1 SNHLY and CDR2 FYNNEI. This CDR3 is built from 14 residues. V lost 4 bases and J lost 1, with 9 bases in between. The CDR3 here is CASSGRLRTDTQYF. CDR3 bases: TGTGCCAGCAGTGGCCGGCTACGCACAGATACGCAGTATTTT.

The chain links TRBV5-1 to TRBJ1-4; maybe TRBD1 (5 bases). There are 14 residues in the CDR3. Trimming pared 0 bases from V and 4 bases from J, leaving 7 bases between. From germline, CDR1 is SGHRS and CDR2 YFSETQ. The CDR3 is CASSLEGHNEKLFF. For the CDR3, the DNA is TGCGCCAGCAGCTTGGAGGGGCATAATGAAAAACTGTTTTTT.

The chain employs TRBV9 and TRBJ1-4; D uncertain. This CDR3 is built from 16 residues. The germline V gene encodes CDR1 SGDLS and CDR2 YYNGEE. Trimming stripped 0 bases from V and 8 bases from J, with 17 bases between. CDR3 in DNA: TGTGCCAGCAGCGTAGCTTCGACACTCCTTGGGGAAAAACTGTTTTTT. This encodes CASSVASTLLGEKLFF.

The J gene is TRBJ1-6, the V gene TRBV5-1, with D possibly matching TRBD1 (5 bases). The V end lost 4 bases, the J end lost 10 bases, and 21 bases lay between the germline ends. The germline CDR1 and CDR2 sequences are SGHRS and YFSETQ. The CDR3 is made up of 16 amino acids. This CDR3 reads CASSQERGGVGSPLHF. The CDR3 coding sequence is TGCGCCAGCAGCCAAGAAAGGGGCGGGGTAGGATCACCCCTCCACTTT.

This sequence joins TRBV29-1 and TRBJ2-1; D ambiguous. The V and J ends lost 6 bases and 0 bases respectively, with 15 bases between them. CDR3 length: 15 residues. Germline CDR1 reads SQVTM; CDR2 reads ANQGSEA. CDR3 loop: CSVSAPESSYNEQFF. The CDR3 nucleotides are TGCAGCGTCTCAGCACCGGAGAGCTCCTACAATGAGCAGTTCTTC.

This clone was detected once. V is TRBV12-3 or TRBV12-4 and J is TRBJ2-3; D gene ambiguous. Trimming left V 1 base short and J 7 bases short, with 3 bases between. The CDR3 spans 11 residues. The CDR3 bases are TGTGCCAGCAGTTTAGGTTATACGCAGTATTTT. Its protein is CASSLGYTQYF.

V usage is TRBV10-3 and J usage is TRBJ2-6; D not certain. V was shortened by 6 bases and J by 4 bases, with 7 bases between the two germline ends. The CDR3 has 13 residues. Germline V CDR1 and CDR2: ENHRY, SYGVKD. The CDR3 loop reads CAIRGSGANVLTF. CDR3 nucleotide sequence: TGTGCCATCAGGGGGTCAGGGGCCAACGTCCTGACTTTC.

This clone was seen more than once but under ten times. V usage is TRBV6-6 and J usage is TRBJ1-6, with 9 bases lining up with TRBD1. This CDR3 spans 14 amino acids. Germline CDR1 is MNHNY and CDR2 is SVGAGI (reference sequence). V lost 6 bases to trimming and J lost 9 bases; unmatched junction nucleotides: 6. For the CDR3, the DNA is TGTGCCAGCAGCACCGGGACAGGGTTTTCACCCCTCCACTTT. This codes for CASSTGTGFSPLHF.

This clone was detected only a few times. The V call is TRBV29-1, the J call TRBJ1-2; possibly TRBD1 for D (6 bases). The CDR3 has 16 residues. Germline values: CDR1 SQVTM, CDR2 ANQGSEA. The ends were cut back, 7 bases at V and 3 bases at J, with 24 bases in the middle. The CDR3 reads CSGLSAGGRGDYGYTF. CDR3 sequence (DNA): TGCAGCGGACTCTCTGCGGGGGGGCGCGGGGACTATGGCTACACCTTC.